A selection of T cell receptor beta chains follows, all from one sample in a study of shared clonotypes between healthy human individuals. The method was immunoSEQ multiplex PCR; TCRdb's version includes in-frame clones alone and lacks a portion of them. The repertoire has roughly 2.5 million clones, around nine tenths of them found once; the top ten carry 0.14%. The sequencing input was naive CD4+ T cells sorted from blood. These receptors all come from a man aged 18 to 29 in good health. CDR3s include the opening cysteine and the closing phenylalanine or tryptophan. Fields, in order: clone size, V gene, D gene, J gene, CDR3 protein, CDR3 DNA. D genes are given only for firm matches. Only some rows state a clone size, as once, few, many or a class for expanded clones.

size: NA; V: TRBV9; D: NA; J: TRBJ2-3; CDR3: CASSSRVGTGTDTQYF; DNA: TGTGCCAGCAGCAGCCGGGTGGGGACGGGCACAGATACGCAGTATTTT
size: once; V: TRBV30; D: TRBD1; J: TRBJ2-7; CDR3: CAWSGQVYEQYF; DNA: TGTGCCTGGAGCGGACAGGTCTACGAGCAGTACTTC
size: NA; V: TRBV7-2; D: NA; J: TRBJ2-5; CDR3: CASSLFETQYF; DNA: TGTGCCAGCAGCTTATTTGAGACCCAGTACTTC
size: NA; V: TRBV25-1; D: NA; J: TRBJ1-6; CDR3: CASSATGGVFNSPLHF; DNA: TGTGCCAGCAGTGCCACAGGAGGGGTCTTTAATTCACCCCTCCACTTT
size: once; V: TRBV30; D: TRBD2; J: TRBJ2-2; CDR3: CAWSRDYLNTGELFF; DNA: TGTGCCTGGAGTCGGGACTACTTGAACACCGGGGAGCTGTTTTTT
size: NA; V: TRBV18; D: TRBD1; J: TRBJ1-1; CDR3: CASSPRTGGMNTEAFF; DNA: TGTGCCAGCTCACCACGGACAGGGGGTATGAACACTGAAGCTTTCTTT
size: NA; V: TRBV7-9; D: NA; J: TRBJ2-6; CDR3: CASSLEYRPGANVLTF; DNA: TGTGCCAGCAGCTTAGAGTACAGGCCTGGGGCCAACGTCCTGACTTTC
size: NA; V: TRBV6-1; D: NA; J: TRBJ1-5; CDR3: CASSEAAGNNQPQHF; DNA: TGTGCCAGCAGTGAAGCGGCGGGTAACAATCAGCCCCAGCATTTT
size: NA; V: TRBV7-8; D: TRBD2; J: TRBJ2-7; CDR3: CASSVSGTEYF; DNA: TGTGCCAGCAGCGTCAGCGGGACGGAGTACTTC
size: NA; V: TRBV5-1; D: NA; J: TRBJ2-7; CDR3: CASSLEGLASYEQYF; DNA: TGCGCCAGCAGCTTGGAAGGCCTCGCCTCCTACGAGCAGTACTTC
size: NA; V: TRBV6-5; D: NA; J: TRBJ1-2; CDR3: CASSYDRHNYGYTF; DNA: TGTGCCAGCAGTTACGACAGGCATAACTATGGCTACACCTTC
size: NA; V: TRBV6-6; D: NA; J: TRBJ1-2; CDR3: CASSYSALTGARGYTF; DNA: TGTGCCAGCAGTTATAGCGCCCTTACGGGGGCGCGGGGCTACACCTTC
size: NA; V: TRBV7-2; D: NA; J: TRBJ2-1; CDR3: CASSFNSYNEQFF; DNA: TGTGCCAGCAGCTTCAACTCCTACAATGAGCAGTTCTTC
size: NA; V: TRBV28; D: TRBD1; J: TRBJ1-6; CDR3: CASSFFRGLGNSPLHF; DNA: TGTGCCAGCAGTTTCTTCAGGGGGCTAGGGAATTCACCCCTCCACTTT
size: NA; V: TRBV5-4; D: NA; J: TRBJ2-3; CDR3: CASSPGADTQYF; DNA: TGTGCCAGCAGCCCAGGGGCGGATACGCAGTATTTT
size: NA; V: TRBV19; D: NA; J: TRBJ1-6; CDR3: CASRTANNSPLHF; DNA: TGTGCCAGCAGGACAGCGAATAATTCACCCCTCCACTTT
size: NA; V: TRBV27; D: NA; J: TRBJ2-7; CDR3: CASSFYGEQYF; DNA: TGTGCCAGCAGTTTCTACGGGGAGCAGTACTTC
size: NA; V: TRBV2; D: TRBD1; J: TRBJ1-4; CDR3: CASTRPIGTGGEKLFF; DNA: TGTGCCAGCACCAGACCAATAGGGACAGGGGGTGAAAAACTGTTTTTT
size: NA; V: TRBV10-3; D: TRBD1; J: TRBJ2-6; CDR3: CAISEAGGPSGANVLTF; DNA: TGTGCCATCAGTGAAGCAGGGGGCCCCTCTGGGGCCAACGTCCTGACTTTC
size: NA; V: TRBV19; D: NA; J: TRBJ2-1; CDR3: CASSRQRDYNEQFF; DNA: TGTGCCAGTAGTCGTCAAAGGGACTACAATGAGCAGTTCTTC
size: NA; V: TRBV5-1; D: NA; J: TRBJ1-2; CDR3: CASSSSNYGYTF; DNA: TGCGCCAGCAGCTCTTCGAACTATGGCTACACCTTC
size: NA; V: TRBV28; D: NA; J: TRBJ1-5; CDR3: CASSSGSTGFQPQHF; DNA: TGTGCCAGCTCCTCCGGCAGCACAGGTTTTCAGCCCCAGCATTTT
size: NA; V: TRBV6-5; D: TRBD1; J: TRBJ2-7; CDR3: CASSRDSRYEQYF; DNA: TGTGCCAGCAGTCGGGACAGTCGCTACGAGCAGTACTTC
size: NA; V: TRBV7-9; D: NA; J: TRBJ1-3; CDR3: CASSKGGGNTIYF; DNA: TGTGCCAGCAGCAAAGGGGGTGGAAACACCATATATTTT
size: NA; V: TRBV28; D: NA; J: TRBJ2-7; CDR3: CASSTPGLQRRYEQYF; DNA: TGTGCCAGCAGTACCCCGGGACTCCAAAGGCGCTACGAGCAGTACTTC
size: once; V: TRBV21-1; D: NA; J: TRBJ2-5; CDR3: CASSKAEGTRETQYF; DNA: TGTGCCAGCAGCAAAGCGGAGGGGACTAGGGAGACCCAGTACTTC
size: once; V: TRBV2; D: NA; J: TRBJ2-1; CDR3: CASMPESSYNEQFF; DNA: TGTGCCAGCATGCCTGAAAGCTCCTACAATGAGCAGTTCTTC
size: NA; V: TRBV7-2; D: NA; J: TRBJ2-7; CDR3: CASSSIQGTYEQYF; DNA: TGTGCCAGCAGCTCTATACAGGGTACCTACGAGCAGTACTTC
size: NA; V: TRBV5-1; D: TRBD1; J: TRBJ1-5; CDR3: CASSLTGANQPQHF; DNA: TGCGCCAGCAGTTTGACAGGGGCAAATCAGCCCCAGCATTTT
size: NA; V: TRBV19; D: NA; J: TRBJ1-4; CDR3: CASRPGPYNYGTNEKLFF; DNA: TGTGCCAGTAGACCGGGACCGTATAATTATGGAACTAATGAAAAACTGTTTTTT
size: once; V: TRBV5-6; D: NA; J: TRBJ1-5; CDR3: CASSFGVQPQHF; DNA: TGTGCCAGCAGCTTCGGGGTTCAGCCCCAGCATTTT
size: NA; V: TRBV7-8; D: NA; J: TRBJ2-7; CDR3: CASSLVGDEQYF; DNA: TGTGCCAGCAGCTTAGTAGGCGACGAGCAGTACTTC
size: NA; V: TRBV19; D: NA; J: TRBJ1-4; CDR3: CASSSRTAGDEKLFF; DNA: TGTGCCAGTAGTTCCCGGACAGCGGGAGATGAAAAACTGTTTTTT
size: NA; V: TRBV7-2; D: NA; J: TRBJ2-7; CDR3: CASSLNTYEQYF; DNA: TGTGCCAGCAGCCTAAACACCTACGAGCAGTACTTC
size: NA; V: TRBV5-1; D: NA; J: TRBJ1-1; CDR3: CASSHNTEAFF; DNA: TGCGCCAGCAGCCACAACACTGAAGCTTTCTTT
size: NA; V: TRBV11-2; D: NA; J: TRBJ2-7; CDR3: CASSLVLGGTYEQYF; DNA: TGTGCCAGCAGCTTAGTTCTTGGGGGGACCTACGAGCAGTACTTC
size: once; V: TRBV4-3; D: NA; J: TRBJ2-1; CDR3: CASSQDRGAYNEQFF; DNA: TGCGCCAGCAGCCAAGATCGGGGGGCATACAATGAGCAGTTCTTC
size: NA; V: TRBV5-1; D: NA; J: TRBJ2-7; CDR3: CASSLGVSSYEQYF; DNA: TGCGCCAGCAGCTTGGGGGTCAGCTCCTACGAGCAGTACTTC
size: NA; V: TRBV2; D: TRBD1; J: TRBJ1-4; CDR3: CASRTGPNEKLFF; DNA: TGTGCCAGCCGGACAGGACCAAATGAAAAACTGTTTTTT
size: NA; V: TRBV10-3; D: NA; J: TRBJ2-3; CDR3: CAIGGSGLRTDTQYF; DNA: TGTGCCATCGGCGGATCGGGTCTACGCACAGATACGCAGTATTTT
size: NA; V: TRBV4-1; D: NA; J: TRBJ1-5; CDR3: CASSQGGLRGPSNQPQHF; DNA: TGCGCCAGCAGCCAAGGTGGTTTGCGGGGCCCGAGCAATCAGCCCCAGCATTTT
size: once; V: TRBV19; D: NA; J: TRBJ1-4; CDR3: CASSKSTLATNEKLFF; DNA: TGTGCCAGTAGTAAGTCGACCCTTGCAACTAATGAAAAACTGTTTTTT
size: NA; V: TRBV6-1; D: TRBD1; J: TRBJ1-1; CDR3: CASTEGQSMNTEAFF; DNA: TGTGCCAGCACCGAGGGACAGTCGATGAACACTGAAGCTTTCTTT
size: NA; V: TRBV6-1; D: NA; J: TRBJ2-5; CDR3: CASSRAVQETQYF; DNA: TGTGCCAGCAGTCGGGCAGTACAAGAGACCCAGTACTTC
size: NA; V: TRBV28; D: TRBD1; J: TRBJ1-6; CDR3: CASSLTGGTNSPLHF; DNA: TGTGCCAGCAGTTTGACAGGGGGAACTAATTCACCCCTCCACTTT
size: NA; V: TRBV10-3; D: NA; J: TRBJ2-2; CDR3: CAVRVKEAGELFF; DNA: TGTGCCGTACGGGTTAAGGAGGCCGGGGAGCTGTTTTTT
size: NA; V: TRBV28; D: NA; J: TRBJ1-3; CDR3: CASNPNPASGNTIYF; DNA: TGTGCCAGCAACCCCAACCCAGCCTCTGGAAACACCATATATTTT
size: NA; V: TRBV5-1; D: NA; J: TRBJ2-7; CDR3: CASSAGSYEQYF; DNA: TGCGCCAGCAGTGCGGGCTCCTACGAGCAGTACTTC
size: NA; V: TRBV28; D: NA; J: TRBJ1-4; CDR3: CASSNGQLNEKLFF; DNA: TGTGCCAGCAGTAATGGACAGCTGAATGAAAAACTGTTTTTT